This T cell receptor beta chain was sequenced in a study of graft-versus-host responses after intestinal transplantation. As concerns this clone: The antigen remains unidentified.

The method was immunoSEQ multiplex PCR; TCRdb's version includes in-frame clones alone and lacks a portion of them. Here the sample spans 45,000 to 60,000 clones, roughly 91% being singletons. This CDR3 has 15 amino acids. Between the trimmed V and J ends, which lost 6 bases and 0 bases, there was a span of 15 bases. Germline V lookup: CDR1 MDHEN, CDR2 SYDVKM. The input for sequencing was unstimulated CD4+ T cells sorted from spleen or lymph node cells, taken before transplant. This rearrangement joins TRBV28 to TRBJ2-7, with D tentatively TRBD2 (6 bases). The sequence was obtained from a human donor who was the organ donor for an intestinal transplant. The CDR3 loop reads CASSPPGLISYEQYF. CDR3 coding DNA: TGTGCCAGCAGCCCACCGGGACTTATCTCCTACGAGCAGTACTTC.